This T cell receptor (beta chain) is drawn from a study of blood T cells in healthy people across ages. Findings and caveats of the study: Age advanced and TCR beta diversity per million T cells fell, roughly linearly.

Researchers collected roughly 9.8 milliliters of peripheral blood from every single donor. CDR1 and CDR2 from the germline V gene are DFQATT and SNEGSKA (reference sequence). The CDR3 contains 14 residues. Note on this clonotype: Its target is unknown. A much larger clone lies a single base off, so this may be a read error.

With a J-beta primer mix and a sample-barcoded 5' primer, a second PCR ran about 7 to 12 cycles. TCRdb recomputed calls from the 5' RACE reads with MiXCR, one row per CDR3 protein. The sample shows about 1,500,000 distinct CDR3 sequences, 28% of them seen only once. The sequenced sample was blood. The sequence came from a woman under 40 in good health. The chain carries TRBV20-1 and TRBJ2-5, with 14 bases fitting TRBD2. Here the CDR3 reads CSGKTSGGEEAQYF. The DNA of the CDR3 is TGCAGTGGAAAGACTAGCGGGGGGGAAGAGGCCCAGTACTTC.